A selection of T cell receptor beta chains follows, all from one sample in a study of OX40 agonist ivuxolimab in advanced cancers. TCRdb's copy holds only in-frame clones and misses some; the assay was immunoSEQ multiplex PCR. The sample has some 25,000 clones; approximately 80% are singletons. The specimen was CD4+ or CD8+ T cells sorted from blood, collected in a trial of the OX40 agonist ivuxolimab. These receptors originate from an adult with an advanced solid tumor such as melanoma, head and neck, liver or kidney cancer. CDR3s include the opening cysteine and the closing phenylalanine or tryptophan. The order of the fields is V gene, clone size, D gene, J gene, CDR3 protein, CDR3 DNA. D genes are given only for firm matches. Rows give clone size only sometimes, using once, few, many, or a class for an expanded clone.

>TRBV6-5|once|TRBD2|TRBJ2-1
CASSSPTSGSYNEQFF
TGTGCCAGCAGTTCCCCGACTAGCGGGTCCTACAATGAGCAGTTCTTC
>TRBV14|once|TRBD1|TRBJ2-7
CASSHPDRESSYEQYF
TGTGCCAGCAGCCACCCTGACAGGGAGAGCTCCTACGAGCAGTACTTC
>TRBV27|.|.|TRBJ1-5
CASRLLGPYQPQHF
TGTGCCAGCCGTCTCCTTGGGCCTTATCAGCCCCAGCATTTT
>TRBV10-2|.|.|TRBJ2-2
CASRGYTGELFF
TGCGCCAGTAGAGGGTACACCGGGGAGCTGTTTTTT
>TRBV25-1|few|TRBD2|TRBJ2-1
CASSVAGAGDEQFF
TGTGCCAGCAGTGTAGCGGGAGCTGGGGATGAGCAGTTCTTC
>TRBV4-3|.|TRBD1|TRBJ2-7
CASSPRTGSEQYF
TGCGCCAGCAGCCCCCGGACAGGGTCCGAGCAGTACTTC
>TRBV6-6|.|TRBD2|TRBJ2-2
CASSGGTSGAGELFF
TGTGCCAGCAGTGGCGGGACTAGCGGGGCCGGGGAGCTGTTTTTT
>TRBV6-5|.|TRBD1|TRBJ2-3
CASSSTGGPDTQYF
TGTGCCAGCAGTTCGACAGGGGGCCCAGATACGCAGTATTTT
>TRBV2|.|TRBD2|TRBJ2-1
CASSEANPTSGDTYNEQFF
TGTGCCAGCAGTGAAGCGAACCCGACTAGCGGGGATACCTACAATGAGCAGTTCTTC
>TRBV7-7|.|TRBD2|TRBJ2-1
CASSLTSSNEQFF
TGTGCTAGCAGCCTGACTAGCTCCAATGAGCAGTTCTTC
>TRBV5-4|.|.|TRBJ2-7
CASSLTSIDEQYF
TGTGCCAGCAGCCTAACTAGCATCGACGAGCAGTACTTC
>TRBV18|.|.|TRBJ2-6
CASSPRGARDPSGANVLTF
TGTGCCAGCTCACCACGAGGGGCACGGGATCCCTCTGGGGCCAACGTCCTGACTTTC
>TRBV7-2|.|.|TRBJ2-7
CASSLAMSVTSTYEQYF
TGTGCCAGCAGCTTAGCAATGTCGGTCACTAGCACCTACGAGCAGTACTTC
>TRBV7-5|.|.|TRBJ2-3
CARSLFRTSDSPTTDTQYF
TGTGCCAGAAGCTTGTTTAGGACTAGCGACTCCCCGACCACAGATACGCAGTATTTT
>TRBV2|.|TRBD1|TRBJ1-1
CASNPMGQGILTEAFF
TGTGCCAGCAACCCTATGGGACAGGGAATTTTGACTGAAGCTTTCTTT
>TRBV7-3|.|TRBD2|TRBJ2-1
CASSLHRTSPNEQFF
TGTGCCAGCAGCTTACATAGGACTAGTCCCAATGAGCAGTTCTTC
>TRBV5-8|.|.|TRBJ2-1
CASSFGYNEQFF
TGTGCCAGCAGCTTCGGCTACAATGAGCAGTTCTTC
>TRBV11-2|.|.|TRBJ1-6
CASSPRTGMSSYNSPLHF
TGTGCCAGCAGCCCTAGGACGGGGATGAGCTCCTATAATTCACCCCTCCACTTT
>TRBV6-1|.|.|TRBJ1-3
CASSESSRGLSGNTIYF
TGTGCCAGCAGTGAATCCTCCAGGGGTCTATCTGGAAACACCATATATTTT
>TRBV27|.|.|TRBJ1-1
CASSLISRGTPNTEAFF
TGTGCCAGCAGTTTAATTAGCCGCGGGACACCGAACACTGAAGCTTTCTTT
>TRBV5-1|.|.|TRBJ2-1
CASSLGQGPPNEQFF
TGCGCCAGCAGCTTGGGGCAGGGTCCCCCCAATGAGCAGTTCTTC
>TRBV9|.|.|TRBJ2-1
CASSVEGWGDNEQFF
TGTGCCAGCAGCGTAGAAGGGTGGGGAGACAATGAGCAGTTCTTC
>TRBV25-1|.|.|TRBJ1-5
CARIDALGWGNQPQHF
TGTGCCAGGATAGACGCCCTAGGTTGGGGCAATCAGCCCCAGCATTTT
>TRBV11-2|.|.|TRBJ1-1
CASSFAQVGAFF
TGTGCCAGCAGCTTCGCGCAGGTTGGGGCTTTCTTT
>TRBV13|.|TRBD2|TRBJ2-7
CASSPGRSSYEQYF
TGTGCCAGCAGCCCCGGGAGGAGTTCCTACGAGCAGTACTTC
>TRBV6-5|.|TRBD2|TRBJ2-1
CASRGLTYSYNEQFF
TGTGCCAGCAGGGGACTAACCTACTCCTACAATGAGCAGTTCTTC
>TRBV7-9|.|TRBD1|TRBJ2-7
CASSLGQVDEQYF
TGTGCCAGCAGCCTCGGACAGGTCGACGAGCAGTACTTC